This T cell receptor beta chain came from a study of glioma-infiltrating T cells. Findings and limits, study-wide: Above-expected tissue-blood divergence occurred in all gliomas, most in low-grade ones.

The ends lost 5 bases at V and 4 bases at J; junction bases unmatched: 5. Looked up from germline, CDR1 is DFQATT and CDR2 is SNEGSKA (reference sequence). This CDR3 region has 15 residues. Amplification of TCR alpha and beta CDR3 regions from RNA used iRepertoire nested multiplex PCR. Tissue mRNA or PBMC total RNA, 100-400 ng, went into one-step reverse transcription and amplification. TCRdb reanalysed the multiplex PCR reads using MiXCR and keeps one entry per CDR3 protein. The table lists 100,000 to 150,000 distinct CDR3 sequences, more than 20% of them singletons. This clonotype appeared many times. Its antigen is not identified.

This clonotype was obtained from a human donor with low-grade glioma or glioblastoma, undergoing nonglioma brain surgery, or in good health (not recorded which). Sequencing was carried out using glioma tissue, nonneoplastic brain tissue, or PBMCs (not recorded which). The chain combines TRBV20-1 with TRBJ2-3, with 14 bases fitting TRBD2. CDR3 sequence reads: CSAETSGGAPDTQYF. CDR3 bases: TGCAGTGCTGAGACTAGCGGGGGGGCTCCAGATACGCAGTATTTT.